The 31 T cell receptor beta chains in this list originate from one sample, sequenced in a study of blood T cell repertoires in COVID-19 (dated by TCRdb to the early 2020s). The library relied on the immunoSEQ multiplex PCR assay. In TCRdb, the immuneACCESS table is reduced to in-frame sequences with V and J assigned. These tables do not hold every clone; where another copy was compared, an unresolved V gene accounts for under half, and the others remain unexplained. This sample gives about 290,000 clones in total; roughly 89% of them show up just once. The ten top clones hold about 1.7% of the sample. The material sequenced was PBMCs or T cells enriched from blood (not recorded which). Receptors were obtained from a woman in her 40s who had recovered from COVID-19.

This chain joins TRBV5-4 and TRBJ1-4; D call uncertain. Trimming removed 0 bases from V and 8 bases from J, with 8 bases in between. The CDR3 has 13 residues. Per the germline V gene, CDR1 is SGHNT and CDR2 is YYREEE (reference sequence). The CDR3 reads CASSLVPGEKLFF. CDR3 coding DNA: TGTGCCAGCAGCTTGGTTCCAGGAGAAAAACTGTTTTTT.

The chain couples TRBV5-1 to TRBJ2-2; TRBD1 matches 10 bases. The CDR3 is made up of 18 amino acids. The germline CDR1 and CDR2 sequences are SGHRS and YFSETQ. V shed 4 bases, J shed 3 bases, and the junction held 12 bases outside the gene matches. Here the CDR3 DNA reads TGCGCCAGCAGCGGCGACAGGGGGCGCGGGGGTGACACCGGGGAGCTGTTTTTT. This encodes CASSGDRGRGGDTGELFF. Using reference TRBV5-1 and TRBJ2-2 for the parts outside the CDR3, the full variable domain is KAGVTQTPRYLIKTRGQQVTLSCSPISGHRSVSWYQQTPGQGLQFLFEYFSETQRNKGNFPGRFSGRQFSNSRSEMNVSTLELGDSALYLCASSGDRGRGGDTGELFFGEGSRLTVL.

This clone has only one observation. The V and J genes are TRBV14 and TRBJ2-3; the D is unclear. Germline CDR1 reads SGHDN; CDR2 reads FVKESK. The CDR3 has 16 amino acids. V lost 2 bases to trimming and J lost 6 bases, with 18 bases between them. The chain's CDR3 is CASSQSYARGRDTQYF. DNA for the CDR3: TGTGCCAGCAGCCAAAGTTATGCTAGAGGTCGCGATACGCAGTATTTT.

The chain employs TRBV11-2 and TRBJ2-1; D may be TRBD2 (6 bases). The V end lost 5 bases, the J end lost 0 bases, and 11 bases lay between the germline ends. The CDR3 runs 15 residues. Germline-derived CDR1 and CDR2 are SGHAT and FQNNGV. The CDR3 nucleotides read TGTGCCAGCAGCCCGGGACTGGGCTCCTACAATGAGCAGTTCTTC. Amino acids: CASSPGLGSYNEQFF.

The chain carries TRBV28 and TRBJ1-5; 9 nucleotides align to TRBD1. J lost 2 bases, V lost 6 bases, and 8 bases had no gene match. Germline loops: CDR1 MDHEN, CDR2 SYDVKM. The CDR3 consists of 16 residues. The CDR3 DNA is TGTGCCAGCAGCCGACGTACAGGGGGCGGCAATCAGCCCCAGCATTTT. It translates to CASSRRTGGGNQPQHF.

CDR3 residues: CASSLGGTAPLGQYF. CDR3 bases: TGCGCCAGCAGCTTGGGGGGGACAGCGCCTTTGGGGCAGTACTTC. The V gene is TRBV5-1, the J gene TRBJ2-7; 7 bases agree with TRBD1. The CDR3 runs 15 residues. Trimming removed 0 bases from V and 9 bases from J; junction bases left unmatched: 12. The germline gives CDR1 SGHRS, CDR2 YFSETQ.

Written as DNA, the CDR3 is TGCGCCAGCATAAAGAGAGGGGGCTACACCTTC. It encodes CASIKRGGYTF. The chain carries TRBV10-1 and TRBJ1-2; the D is unclear. Per germline, CDR1 WNHNN and CDR2 SYGVQD (reference sequence). The ends were cut back, 7 bases at V and 8 bases at J, with 11 bases in the middle. This CDR3 is 11 amino acids long.

The chain combines TRBV7-9 with TRBJ2-5; weak D call: TRBD2 (7 bases). From germline, CDR1 is SEHNR and CDR2 FQNEAQ (reference sequence). Deletions cut 6 bases from V and 5 bases from J, with 19 bases between. This CDR3 spans 15 amino acids. The CDR3 DNA reads TGTGCCAGCAGTCGCCTTGTCGGGGGGCGGGAGACCCAGTACTTC. Translation: CASSRLVGGRETQYF. The whole variable domain, filled in from reference TRBV7-9 and TRBJ2-5, reads DTGVSQNPRHKITKRGQNVTFRCDPISEHNRLYWYRQTLGQGPEFLTYFQNEAQLEKSRLLSDRFSAERPKGSFSTLEIQRTEQGDSAMYLCASSRLVGGRETQYFGPGTRLLVL.

The chain employs TRBV6-6 and TRBJ1-2, with 7 bases aligning to TRBD1. Germline CDR1 MNHNY, CDR2 SVGAGI (reference sequence). J lost 2 bases, V lost 2 bases, and 5 bases had no gene match. The CDR3 consists of 15 residues. The CDR3 DNA is TGTGCCAGCAGTTACACCGGACAGGTGAACTATGGCTACACCTTC. It yields the protein CASSYTGQVNYGYTF.

The chain uses TRBV3-1 (or the pseudogene TRBV3-2) and TRBJ2-3; 8 nucleotides match TRBD1. The CDR3 has 16 amino acids. Germline V gene sequence: CDR1 LGHDT, CDR2 YNNKEL (reference sequence). After removal of 1 base from V and 4 bases from J, the junction contained 7 bases not matched to a gene. CDR3 protein: CASSQAYRGNPDTQYF. CDR3 bases: TGTGCCAGCAGCCAAGCTTACAGGGGGAACCCAGATACGCAGTATTTT.

V usage is TRBV24-1 and J usage is TRBJ2-1, with TRBD2 matching over 10 bases. Germline CDR1 and CDR2: KGHDR and SFDVKD. This CDR3 contains 13 residues. The V segment lost 4 bases and the J segment 13 bases; nucleotides outside the gene matches: 6. The CDR3 sequence is CATSESSGRSQFF. In nucleotides, the CDR3 is TGTGCCACCAGTGAATCTAGCGGGAGATCCCAGTTCTTC.

The chain combines TRBV5-1 with TRBJ2-7; D might be TRBD2 (6 bases). Germline V lookup: CDR1 SGHRS, CDR2 YFSETQ. The CDR3 totals 15 residues. V shed 4 bases and J shed 4 bases, with 18 bases lying between them. The CDR3 protein is CASSGTGGISYEQYF. The CDR3 DNA sequence: TGCGCCAGCAGCGGGACTGGGGGTATAAGTTACGAGCAGTACTTC.

The chain employs TRBV10-2 and TRBJ1-5; no definite D call. Germline V gene lookup returns CDR1 WSHSY and CDR2 SAAADI. Trimming stripped 6 bases from V and 4 bases from J, with 16 bases between. The CDR3 sequence is 15 residues long. Here the CDR3 DNA reads TGCGCCAGCAGGACGGCGGGAGGGCCTAATCAGCCCCAGCATTTT. The encoded protein is CASRTAGGPNQPQHF.

The CDR3 DNA follows: TGTGCCAGCAGTGAACAGCGGGGGGGCAGGGATACGCAGTATTTT. Protein: CASSEQRGGRDTQYF. The genes are TRBV2 and TRBJ2-3; the match to TRBD2 covers 10 bases. V was pared by 2 bases and J by 6 bases, with 5 bases of the junction left unmatched. The V gene's germline CDR1 is SNHLY and CDR2 FYNNEI. The CDR3 runs 15 residues. Complete variable domain (other parts from reference TRBV2 and TRBJ2-3): EPEVTQTPSHQVTQMGQEVILRCVPISNHLYFYWYRQILGQKVEFLVSFYNNEISEKSEIFDDQFSVERPDGSNFTLKIRSTKLEDSAMYFCASSEQRGGRDTQYFGPGTRLTVL.

The rearrangement joins TRBV2 to TRBJ1-2, with unresolved D. CDR1 is SNHLY and CDR2 is FYNNEI in the germline V gene. The CDR3 totals 13 residues. Trimming stripped 6 bases from V and 4 bases from J, with 12 bases between. Here the CDR3 DNA reads TGTGCCAGCAGCACTAATTCCCCCTATGGCTACACCTTC. This codes for CASSTNSPYGYTF. The whole variable domain, remainder taken from reference TRBV2 and TRBJ1-2, is EPEVTQTPSHQVTQMGQEVILRCVPISNHLYFYWYRQILGQKVEFLVSFYNNEISEKSEIFDDQFSVERPDGSNFTLKIRSTKLEDSAMYFCASSTNSPYGYTFGSGTRLTVV.

J is TRBJ2-5 and V is TRBV20-1; D is undetermined. Deletions cut 3 bases from V and 1 base from J, with 9 bases between. CDR3 length: 13 residues. Germline V gene lookup returns CDR1 DFQATT and CDR2 SNEGSKA (reference sequence). The CDR3 coding sequence is TGCAGTGCTAGTCCTGGCTCCCAAGAGACCCAGTACTTC. Protein product: CSASPGSQETQYF.

The V gene is TRBV12-2, the J gene TRBJ2-7; the DNA was not used to check the table's D call, TRBD1. TRBV12-2 represents a pseudogene. The CDR3 runs 14 residues. The CDR3, as DNA: TGTGCAAGTCGCGTCTTAGAGACAGGCTACGAGCAGTACTTC. Translation gives CASRVLETGYEQYF.

This chain uses TRBV18 with TRBJ2-3; tentative D call: TRBD1 (6 bases). Trimming cost V 5 bases and J 4 bases, with 19 bases left between them. This CDR3 contains 16 residues. CDR1 and CDR2 (germline): KGHSH, LQKENI. The chain's CDR3 is CASSTIPGQAPDTQYF. In DNA, the CDR3 is TGTGCCAGCTCAACAATACCGGGACAAGCGCCAGATACGCAGTATTTT.

This chain joins TRBV18 and TRBJ2-3, with 9 nucleotides matching TRBD2. The CDR3 consists of 16 residues. The V and J ends lost 1 base and 1 base, in that order; junction bases with no gene match: 3. Germline CDR1 is KGHSH and CDR2 is LQKENI. CDR3 sequence: CASSPLAGARTDTQYF. The CDR3 DNA is TGTGCCAGCTCACCACTAGCGGGGGCCCGCACAGATACGCAGTATTTT. The complete variable domain, with remaining parts taken from reference TRBV18 and TRBJ2-3, reads NAGVMQNPRHLVRRRGQEARLRCSPMKGHSHVYWYRQLPEEGLKFMVYLQKENIIDESGMPKERFSAEFPKEGPSILRIQQVVRGDSAAYFCASSPLAGARTDTQYFGPGTRLTVL.

The V and J genes are TRBV18 and TRBJ2-3, with a weak D call TRBD2 (6 bases). The CDR3 is 17 amino acids. With 2 bases removed from V and 0 bases from J, the gap between germline ends came to 15 bases. Germline V CDR1 and CDR2: KGHSH, LQKENI. In nucleotides, the CDR3 is TGTGCCAGCTCACCAGTCTTTAAGCGGGTTAGCACAGATACGCAGTATTTT. As protein: CASSPVFKRVSTDTQYF.

The genes are TRBV15 and TRBJ1-6; tentative D call: TRBD1 (6 bases). The length of the CDR3 is 13 residues. Trimming took off 0 bases at V and 10 bases at J, with 7 bases between the two ends. The germline V gene has CDR1 LNHNV and CDR2 YYDKDF (reference sequence). The CDR3 nucleotides are TGTGCCACCAGCAGAGATCAGGGGTCACCCCTCCACTTT. As protein: CATSRDQGSPLHF.

CDR3 protein: CAWSISGWNEQFF. DNA of the CDR3: TGTGCCTGGAGTATATCGGGGTGGAATGAGCAGTTCTTC. The chain recombines TRBV30 with TRBJ2-1; possibly TRBD2 for D (5 bases). Germline assignment: CDR1 GTSNPN and CDR2 SVGIG (reference sequence). V was cut by 2 bases and J by 7 bases, with 12 bases left in between. The CDR3 totals 13 residues.

The chain joins TRBV9 to TRBJ2-1; 8 nucleotides line up with TRBD2. This CDR3 is built from 14 residues. Germline values: CDR1 SGDLS, CDR2 YYNGEE. The ends lost 4 bases at V and 8 bases at J; junction bases unmatched: 8. The CDR3 region is CASSPGGRGHEQFF. CDR3 bases: TGTGCCAGCAGCCCGGGAGGGAGAGGCCATGAGCAGTTCTTC.

V and J are TRBV5-4 and TRBJ1-2; 12 bases align to TRBD1. V was clipped by 0 bases and J by 3 bases; unmatched bases: 3. The CDR3 loop spans 16 amino acids. From germline, CDR1 is SGHNT and CDR2 YYREEE (reference sequence). In nucleotides, the CDR3 is TGTGCCAGCAGCTTGGAGGGACAGGGGGCTTACTATGGCTACACCTTC. This encodes CASSLEGQGAYYGYTF.

The chain carries TRBV11-2 and TRBJ1-1; 7 positions match TRBD1. This CDR3 has 16 amino acids. Germline V gene data show CDR1 as SGHAT and CDR2 as FQNNGV. V was pared by 1 base and J by 4 bases, with 9 bases of the junction left unmatched. CDR3 DNA sequence: TGTGCCAGCAGCTTAGTCCTAGGGGGCTGGGGCACTGAAGCTTTCTTT. This gives the protein CASSLVLGGWGTEAFF.

V is TRBV4-2 and J is TRBJ2-1; tentatively, D is TRBD2 (5 bases). This CDR3 comprises 15 residues. Per germline, CDR1 LGHNA and CDR2 YNFKEQ. V lost 3 bases, J lost 4 bases, and 13 bases lay in between. For the CDR3, the DNA is TGTGCCAGCAGCCAGGTTCCCAAGCGGTACAATGAGCAGTTCTTC. This translates into CASSQVPKRYNEQFF.

This chain joins TRBV5-1 and TRBJ2-3; 7 bases line up with TRBD1. The V gene end was trimmed by 9 bases and the J gene end by 2 bases; junction bases not matched to a gene: 12. Germline V gives CDR1 SGHRS, CDR2 YFSETQ. The CDR3 is made up of 15 amino acids. CDR3 protein: CATTLGGQFTDTQYF. DNA of the CDR3: TGCGCCACCACCCTAGGGGGACAGTTCACAGATACGCAGTATTTT.

This clone was seen a single time. The genes are TRBV12-3 or TRBV12-4 and TRBJ1-1; no reliable D call. The CDR3 covers 13 residues. The germline V and J ends were trimmed by 3 bases and 7 bases, with 12 bases remaining between them. The CDR3 bases are TGTGCCAGCAGTTTTATTCGAGGAGATGAAGCTTTCTTT. This codes for CASSFIRGDEAFF.

V is TRBV5-1 and J is TRBJ1-6, with a possible D match to TRBD1 (5 bases). With 0 bases removed from V and 5 bases from J, the gap between germline ends came to 18 bases. This CDR3 is built from 18 residues. Germline V gives CDR1 SGHRS, CDR2 YFSETQ. The CDR3 loop is CASSLESRQTLDNSPLHF. CDR3 bases: TGCGCCAGCAGCTTGGAATCCCGACAGACACTCGATAATTCACCCCTCCACTTT. Looking up the rest from reference TRBV5-1 and TRBJ1-6 gives the full variable domain: KAGVTQTPRYLIKTRGQQVTLSCSPISGHRSVSWYQQTPGQGLQFLFEYFSETQRNKGNFPGRFSGRQFSNSRSEMNVSTLELGDSALYLCASSLESRQTLDNSPLHFGNGTRLTVT.

The chain recombines TRBV6-5 with TRBJ1-5; D not certain. Per the germline V gene, CDR1 is MNHEY and CDR2 is SVGAGI. There are 14 residues in the CDR3. With 4 bases removed from V and 6 bases from J, the gap between germline ends came to 13 bases. For the CDR3, the DNA is TGTGCCAGCAGTTTCTCACGAGGGCTTCAGCCCCAGCATTTT. Translation gives CASSFSRGLQPQHF.

The chain joins TRBV19 to TRBJ1-5; TRBD1 matches at 7 bases. Germline V gene sequence: CDR1 LNHDA, CDR2 SQIVND (reference sequence). The J segment lost 6 bases and the V segment lost 3 bases, leaving 11 bases of the junction unmatched. This CDR3 is 16 amino acids long. Here the CDR3 DNA reads TGTGCCAGTAGTATCCGACAGGGTCGGTTTAGTCAGCCCCAGCATTTT. It translates to CASSIRQGRFSQPQHF.